Presented here are 9 T cell receptor beta chains from one specimen sequenced in a study of blood T cell repertoires in COVID-19. Using immunoSEQ multiplex PCR, the repertoire was profiled, and TCRdb retains in-frame clones only, with some absent. This table holds about 300,000 clones, about nine tenths found once. The sequencing input was PBMCs or T cells enriched from blood (not recorded which). The source of these receptors is a woman between 18 and 30 years old who had recovered from COVID-19.

The V gene is TRBV29-1, the J gene TRBJ2-7; 9 bases are a match to TRBD1. V trimming: 4 bases; J trimming: 7 bases; junction bases outside the gene matches: 8. The CDR3 totals 13 residues. Germline V gene sequence: CDR1 SQVTM, CDR2 ANQGSEA. CDR3 region: CSVADRGLREQYF. The CDR3 DNA is TGCAGCGTTGCCGACAGGGGGTTGAGAGAGCAGTACTTC.

The rearrangement joins TRBV14 to TRBJ2-7; TRBD2 might be the D (6 bases). V lost 4 bases to trimming and J lost 7 bases, with 20 bases between them. CDR3 length equals 15 residues. Germline CDR1 is SGHDN and CDR2 is FVKESK. In DNA, the CDR3 is TGTGCCAGCAGCCCGCTCGGTCTGGAGGGTGGAGAGCAGTACTTC. Protein: CASSPLGLEGGEQYF.

This sequence joins TRBV4-1 and TRBJ1-4; tentative D call: TRBD1 (5 bases). Germline CDR1 reads MGHRA; CDR2 reads YSYEKL. Between the trimmed V and J ends, which lost 2 bases and 6 bases, there was a span of 7 bases. The length of the CDR3 is 13 residues. This CDR3 reads CASSQIGDEKLFF. The CDR3 DNA is TGCGCCAGCAGCCAAATAGGGGATGAAAAACTGTTTTTT.

The V and J genes are TRBV27 and TRBJ2-7, with 12 bases lining up with TRBD2. Germline trimming cut 4 bases from V and 4 bases from J; bases unmatched to any gene: 8. Germline V gene data show CDR1 as MNHEY and CDR2 as SMNVEV (reference sequence). There are 16 residues in the CDR3. DNA for the CDR3: TGTGCCAGCAGTTCAGGACTAGCGGGGACCCCGTACGAGCAGTACTTC. It specifies CASSSGLAGTPYEQYF.

This rearrangement joins TRBV7-6 to TRBJ1-3; perhaps TRBD1 as D (6 bases). V dropped 5 bases and J dropped 4 bases, with 15 bases sitting between them. The germline CDR1 and CDR2 sequences are SGHVS and FNYEAQ. This CDR3 has 15 amino acids. The DNA for the CDR3 is TGTGCCAGCAGCCATTCGGACAGCTCCGGAAACACCATATATTTT. Protein: CASSHSDSSGNTIYF.

The J gene is TRBJ2-1, the V gene TRBV30, with D maybe TRBD1 (6 bases). V was pared by 0 bases and J by 9 bases, with 9 bases between. The CDR3 extends over 12 amino acids. CDR1 and CDR2 (germline): GTSNPN, SVGIG (reference sequence). CDR3 DNA sequence: TGTGCCTGGAGTGTACAAGGGGGTGAGCAGTTCTTC. It encodes CAWSVQGGEQFF.

This sequence joins TRBV3-1 (or the pseudogene TRBV3-2) and TRBJ2-2, with 8 bases lining up with TRBD2. Trimming removed 2 bases from V and 6 bases from J; junction bases left unmatched: 5. The V gene's germline CDR1 is LGHDT and CDR2 YNNKEL (reference sequence). The CDR3 loop spans 15 amino acids. The chain's CDR3 is CASSQRGGLAGELFF. The CDR3 bases are TGTGCCAGCAGCCAACGGGGGGGGCTCGCCGGGGAGCTGTTTTTT.

The chain uses TRBV27 and TRBJ1-2, with 8 nucleotides matching TRBD1. Germline CDR1 is MNHEY and CDR2 is SMNVEV (reference sequence). This CDR3 has 13 amino acids. Trimming at V came to 5 bases and at J to 8 bases, leaving 7 bases not matched to a gene. The DNA of the CDR3 is TGTGCCAGCAGTCTCGGACAGGGAAAAGGCTACACCTTC. Translation: CASSLGQGKGYTF.

The chain joins TRBV19 to TRBJ1-2; D unclear. CDR1 is LNHDA, CDR2 SQIVND, per germline (reference sequence). The CDR3 sequence is 11 residues long. Trimming removed 6 bases from V and 7 bases from J, with 9 bases in between. The chain's CDR3 is CASRRQSGYTF. Written as DNA, the CDR3 is TGTGCCAGTAGGCGTCAATCTGGCTACACCTTC. The variable domain in full, completed from reference TRBV19 and TRBJ1-2, reads DGGITQSPKYLFRKEGQNVTLSCEQNLNHDAMYWYRQDPGQGLRLIYYSQIVNDFQKGDIAEGYSVSREKKESFPLTVTSAQKNPTAFYLCASRRQSGYTFGSGTRLTVV.